This TCR beta chain appears in the sequencing data of a study of T-cell reconstitution after alpha-beta-depleted transplantation in children. Trimming shortened V by 4 bases and J by 10 bases, and 12 bases separated the two germline ends. Germline CDR1 is SGHRS and CDR2 is YFSETQ. This CDR3 is built from 12 residues. It was with unique molecular identifiers that the TCRbeta library was prepared. TCRdb re-called the PCR reads with MiXCR, one entry per CDR3 protein. Of around 400,000 distinct CDR3 sequences detected, roughly a tenth appear once; the ten largest clones hold roughly 6%. The specimen comprised PBMCs from the stem cell graft donor, sampled from the stem cell graft. The source is a human donor who donated a stem cell graft to a child with acute myeloid leukemia. This chain uses TRBV5-1 with TRBJ2-1, with D possibly being TRBD2 (6 bases). CDR3 nucleotide sequence: TGCGCCAGCAGCCCCCAGCGGGTGGAGCAGTTCTTC. Translating gives CASSPQRVEQFF.